One and the same sample provided the 32 T cell receptor beta chains below, sequenced in a study of T cell responses to AZD1222 COVID-19 vaccine. Produced via immunoSEQ multiplex PCR; TCRdb's table is partial and in-frame only. The sample has more than 95,000 clones, about 87% seen once. The material sequenced was peripheral blood, taken on day 0 of AZD1222 vaccination. The receptors were gathered from an adult in good health.

The V and J genes are TRBV2 and TRBJ2-1; 8 bases match TRBD1. V trimming: 2 bases; J trimming: 6 bases; junction bases outside the gene matches: 3. The CDR3 is 14 residues long. In germline, CDR1 is SNHLY, CDR2 FYNNEI. The CDR3 reads CASSERDRTNEQFF. Written as DNA, the CDR3 is TGTGCCAGCAGTGAACGGGACAGGACCAATGAGCAGTTCTTC.

V is TRBV6-2 or TRBV6-3 and J is TRBJ2-6; D not resolved. This CDR3 spans 17 amino acids. Trimming cost V 6 bases and J 0 bases, with 15 bases left between them. The V gene's germline CDR1 is MNHEY and CDR2 SVGEGT. CDR3 DNA sequence: TGTGCCAGCAGCGAGTCGGTTATATTCTCTGGGGCCAACGTCCTGACTTTC. Protein: CASSESVIFSGANVLTF.

V is TRBV12-3 or TRBV12-4 and J is TRBJ1-6, with no clear D. Trimming removed 7 bases at V and 8 bases at J, with 12 bases between. The CDR3 is 13 residues long. The CDR3 DNA sequence: TGTGCCAGCAAACTCTCGTACCATTCACCCCTCCACTTT. Translating it yields CASKLSYHSPLHF.

The DNA for the CDR3 is TGCAGTGCTAGCCCCCAGCGTGAGCAGTTCTTC. This codes for CSASPQREQFF. The chain combines TRBV20-1 with TRBJ2-1, with unresolved D. Germline V lookup: CDR1 DFQATT, CDR2 SNEGSKA (reference sequence). V lost 3 bases, J lost 9 bases, and 9 bases lay in between. CDR3 length: 11 residues.

The chain joins TRBV29-1 to TRBJ2-1, with 12 bases identical to TRBD2. Germline lookup yields CDR1 SQVTM and CDR2 ANQGSEA. V lost 6 bases, J lost 8 bases, and 8 bases stayed unmatched. The CDR3 runs 14 residues. This chain's CDR3 is CSVLLAGGTDEQFF. The CDR3, as DNA: TGCAGCGTATTACTAGCGGGAGGCACGGATGAGCAGTTCTTC.

This chain joins TRBV5-4 and TRBJ1-2; tentative D call: TRBD1 (5 bases). Trimming stripped 4 bases from V and 0 bases from J, with 13 bases between. CDR1 SGHNT and CDR2 YYREEE come from the germline V gene (reference sequence). The CDR3 length is 15 residues. CDR3 DNA: TGTGCCAGCAGCCCCTGGCAGGGCCCTAACTATGGCTACACCTTC. Protein: CASSPWQGPNYGYTF.

The chain combines TRBV6-2 or TRBV6-3 with TRBJ2-7, with a possible D match to TRBD1 (6 bases). The germline CDR1 and CDR2 sequences are MNHEY and SVGEGT. CDR3 length equals 12 residues. Trimming removed 5 bases at V and 2 bases at J, with 7 bases between. The CDR3 loop is CASSHRAYEQYF. The CDR3 DNA follows: TGTGCCAGCAGTCACAGGGCCTACGAGCAGTACTTC.

This sequence joins TRBV6-5 and TRBJ1-6; 10 positions agree with TRBD1. The V and J ends lost 6 bases and 6 bases, in that order; junction bases with no gene match: 5. Germline V gives CDR1 MNHEY, CDR2 SVGAGI. The CDR3 length is 15 residues. CDR3 sequence reads: CASRRQGARNSPLHF. DNA for the CDR3: TGTGCCAGCAGACGACAGGGGGCACGTAATTCACCCCTCCACTTT.

The V gene is TRBV10-3, the J gene TRBJ2-7; D unclear. Deletions cut 0 bases from V and 4 bases from J, with 4 bases between. Per the germline V gene, CDR1 is ENHRY and CDR2 is SYGVKD. There are 12 residues in the CDR3. The CDR3 DNA reads TGTGCCATCAGTGAGTCGGGTTACGAGCAGTACTTC. Its protein product is CAISESGYEQYF.

V and J are TRBV28 and TRBJ1-3; D is unresolved. Germline CDR1 reads MDHEN; CDR2 reads SYDVKM. The CDR3 is made up of 17 amino acids. V was shortened by 2 bases and J by 0 bases, with 14 bases between the two germline ends. CDR3 in amino acids: CASSLGFSDSSGNTIYF. In nucleotides, the CDR3 is TGTGCCAGCAGTTTAGGTTTCTCCGATTCCTCTGGAAACACCATATATTTT.

The CDR3 DNA is TGTGCCAGCAGTGAGAGGGGCCCTCCAGAAAAACTGTTTTTT. Protein: CASSERGPPEKLFF. The J gene is TRBJ1-4, the V gene TRBV2, with a weak D call TRBD1 (5 bases). Germline values: CDR1 SNHLY, CDR2 FYNNEI. The CDR3 has 14 amino acids. The V gene lost 3 bases and the J gene lost 8 bases, with 13 bases spanning the gap.

The gene calls are TRBV24-1 and TRBJ2-2; 8 bases agree with TRBD1. The CDR3 spans 15 residues. The junction had 6 bases not matched to a gene; V was cut back by 7 bases and J by 3 bases. In germline, CDR1 is KGHDR, CDR2 SFDVKD. For the CDR3, the DNA is TGTGCCACCAGGGAAGGACAGGGAGACACCGGGGAGCTGTTTTTT. Amino acid sequence: CATREGQGDTGELFF.

Note on this clone: A read error may produce the germline difference seen at one junction end. The J gene is TRBJ2-7, the V gene TRBV6-5; 8 bases line up with TRBD2. This CDR3 is built from 15 residues. The V gene's germline CDR1 is MNHEY and CDR2 SVGAGI. CDR3 sequence: CASSYSGGFSYEQYF. CDR3 DNA sequence: TGTGCCAGCAGCTACTCGGGGGGGTTCTCCTACGAGCAGTACTTC.

The chain employs TRBV11-3 and TRBJ1-2, with TRBD1 identical over 7 bases. Germline-derived CDR1 and CDR2 are SGHNT and YENEEA. CDR3 size: 15 residues. V dropped 5 bases and J dropped 0; count of bases not matched to a gene: 6. CDR3 sequence reads: CASSLQGRANYGYTF. CDR3 sequence (DNA): TGTGCCAGCAGCCTACAGGGGCGGGCTAACTATGGCTACACCTTC.

V usage is TRBV7-8 and J usage is TRBJ2-1; 10 bases are a match to TRBD2. Germline CDR1 reads SGHVS; CDR2 reads FQNEAQ. The CDR3 is 16 residues long. V gave up 1 base and J gave up 3 bases; unmatched junction bases: 3. The CDR3 DNA reads as TGTGCCAGCAGCTTAGGATCTAGCGGGGGCTACAATGAGCAGTTCTTC. This gives the protein CASSLGSSGGYNEQFF.

The chain couples TRBV6-6 to TRBJ2-6; D possibly corresponds to TRBD1 (7 bases). The germline CDR1 and CDR2 sequences are MNHNY and SVGAGI (reference sequence). V gave up 4 bases and J gave up 2 bases, with 12 bases separating them. The CDR3 runs 16 residues. The DNA for the CDR3 is TGTGCCAGCAGTTCCCCCAGGGGGGCTGGGGCCAACGTCCTGACTTTC. Translating gives CASSSPRGAGANVLTF.

This chain joins TRBV6-5 and TRBJ1-1; D may be TRBD1 (6 bases). The CDR3 is made up of 13 amino acids. Trimming cost V 11 bases and J 1 base, with 14 bases left between them. Germline V lookup: CDR1 MNHEY, CDR2 SVGAGI. The CDR3 DNA is TGTGCCGTCTCTTCACAGGGGAACACTGAAGCTTTCTTT. Residues: CAVSSQGNTEAFF.

The rearrangement uses TRBV6-6 and TRBJ1-3, with D uncertain. The CDR3 sequence is 16 residues long. Germline loops: CDR1 MNHNY, CDR2 SVGAGI (reference sequence). V lost 1 base, J lost 3 bases, and 13 bases lay in between. The CDR3 nucleotides are TGTGCCAGCAGTTACTGGAGGGCTTTAAATGGAAACACCATATATTTT. As protein: CASSYWRALNGNTIYF.

The chain recombines TRBV29-1 with TRBJ1-2; possible D gene TRBD1, 5 bases. Germline CDR1 SQVTM, CDR2 ANQGSEA. The CDR3 is 13 amino acids. V lost 7 bases and J lost 4, with 16 bases in between. Written as DNA, the CDR3 is TGCAGCGAAAAGGGACCGGGTTTCTATGGCTACACCTTC. This codes for CSEKGPGFYGYTF.

This chain joins TRBV7-2 and TRBJ1-5, with TRBD1 matching over 9 bases. V was clipped by 1 base and J by 3 bases; unmatched bases: 4. CDR1 is SGHTA and CDR2 is FQGNSA in the germline V gene. There are 16 residues in the CDR3. The CDR3 sequence: CASSLVGTGYNQPQHF. The CDR3 nucleotides read TGTGCCAGCAGCTTAGTGGGGACAGGGTACAATCAGCCCCAGCATTTT.

This chain connects TRBV5-5 to TRBJ1-5; TRBD1 matches at 9 bases. This CDR3 contains 14 residues. CDR1 and CDR2 from the germline V gene are SGHKS and YYEKEE (reference sequence). J was trimmed by 4 bases and V by 4 bases; bases with no gene match: 3. The CDR3 here is CASSEGTGNQPQHF. The CDR3 coding sequence is TGTGCCAGCAGCGAAGGGACAGGGAATCAGCCCCAGCATTTT.

The V call is TRBV19, the J call TRBJ1-5; 10 bases line up with TRBD1. In germline, CDR1 is LNHDA, CDR2 SQIVND (reference sequence). V lost 4 bases, J lost 2 bases, and 5 bases stayed unmatched. CDR3 length: 16 residues. The CDR3 coding sequence is TGTGCCAGTAGTAGCACGACAGGGGGCGGCAATCAGCCCCAGCATTTT. This translates into CASSSTTGGGNQPQHF.

This clone was counted only a few times. The V and J genes are TRBV28 and TRBJ1-1; a weak D match, TRBD1 (5 bases). The germline V and J ends were trimmed by 8 bases and 10 bases, with 17 bases remaining between them. The CDR3 is made up of 12 amino acids. Germline-derived CDR1 and CDR2 are MDHEN and SYDVKM. CDR3: CASADGGLGAFF. DNA of the CDR3: TGTGCCAGCGCCGATGGGGGTTTGGGAGCTTTCTTT.

Concerning this clone: Distinct nucleotide sequences in the sample also encode this CDR3. The V and J genes are TRBV5-1 and TRBJ1-3, with 9 bases fitting TRBD1. CDR3 length equals 14 residues. V dropped 4 bases and J dropped 4; count of bases not matched to a gene: 3. Germline CDR1 is SGHRS and CDR2 is YFSETQ. CDR3 nucleotides: TGCGCCAGCAGCCCCGGGACAGGGGGAAACACCATATATTTT. It codes for CASSPGTGGNTIYF.

This chain links TRBV6-5 with TRBJ2-5, with 8 bases identical to TRBD2. There are 15 residues in the CDR3. Germline assignment: CDR1 MNHEY and CDR2 SVGAGI. Losses at the gene ends were 4 bases for V and 5 bases for J; bases not matched to a gene: 9. For the CDR3, the DNA is TGTGCCAGCAGTTCAACTAGCGGCGCCCGGGAGACCCAGTACTTC. Translation: CASSSTSGARETQYF.

This clone has only one observation. This rearrangement joins TRBV9 to TRBJ2-2; possibly TRBD1 for D (6 bases). The CDR3 is made up of 16 amino acids. Deletions cut 0 bases from V and 0 bases from J, with 9 bases between. CDR1 is SGDLS, CDR2 YYNGEE, per germline. This chain's CDR3 is CASSVDWGPNTGELFF. The CDR3 DNA reads as TGTGCCAGCAGCGTAGATTGGGGGCCGAACACCGGGGAGCTGTTTTTT.

V gene TRBV19 combines with J gene TRBJ1-1; no clear D. V gave up 5 bases and J gave up 1 base, with 14 bases separating them. The germline V gene encodes CDR1 LNHDA and CDR2 SQIVND (reference sequence). The CDR3 runs to 15 residues. CDR3 sequence (DNA): TGTGCCAGTAGTCCCACCCGAGAGGGGAACACTGAAGCTTTCTTT. Its protein product is CASSPTREGNTEAFF.

This chain connects TRBV27 to TRBJ2-5; weak D call: TRBD2 (6 bases). Trimming pared 6 bases from V and 0 bases from J, leaving 11 bases between. Germline V CDR1 and CDR2: MNHEY, SMNVEV (reference sequence). This CDR3 has 14 residues. For the CDR3, the DNA is TGTGCCAGCAGCCCTCAGCGGGACCAAGAGACCCAGTACTTC. It is translated as CASSPQRDQETQYF.

This chain joins TRBV28 and TRBJ2-7; 8 bases map to TRBD2. Germline values: CDR1 MDHEN, CDR2 SYDVKM. V was pared by 4 bases and J by 2 bases, with 7 bases of the junction left unmatched. This CDR3 has 15 amino acids. The CDR3: CASSSPGGVTYEQYF. As DNA, the CDR3 is TGTGCCAGCAGTTCCCCGGGAGGGGTAACCTACGAGCAGTACTTC.

J is TRBJ1-5 and V is TRBV2, with D hard to call. CDR1 is SNHLY, CDR2 FYNNEI, per germline. Trimming cost V 6 bases and J 3 bases, with 6 bases left between them. This CDR3 has 12 residues. The CDR3 bases are TGTGCCAGCAGGGGTGTCAATCAGCCCCAGCATTTT. Residues: CASRGVNQPQHF.

The gene calls are TRBV7-9 and TRBJ1-2; tentative D call: TRBD1 (5 bases). V lost 5 bases to trimming and J lost 3 bases, with 10 bases between them. Germline-derived CDR1 and CDR2 are SEHNR and FQNEAQ (reference sequence). The CDR3 contains 13 residues. CDR3 coding DNA: TGTGCCAGCAGCCGCGGGGGGGACTATGGCTACACCTTC. It is translated as CASSRGGDYGYTF.

This chain links TRBV7-3 with TRBJ2-6; no reliable D call. The CDR3 extends over 18 amino acids. Trimming stripped 5 bases from V and 0 bases from J, with 17 bases between. Germline lookup yields CDR1 SGHTA and CDR2 FQGTGA. For the CDR3, the DNA is TGTGCCAGCAGCCGTGGGCAACCATCCTTCTCTGGGGCCAACGTCCTGACTTTC. Protein product: CASSRGQPSFSGANVLTF.